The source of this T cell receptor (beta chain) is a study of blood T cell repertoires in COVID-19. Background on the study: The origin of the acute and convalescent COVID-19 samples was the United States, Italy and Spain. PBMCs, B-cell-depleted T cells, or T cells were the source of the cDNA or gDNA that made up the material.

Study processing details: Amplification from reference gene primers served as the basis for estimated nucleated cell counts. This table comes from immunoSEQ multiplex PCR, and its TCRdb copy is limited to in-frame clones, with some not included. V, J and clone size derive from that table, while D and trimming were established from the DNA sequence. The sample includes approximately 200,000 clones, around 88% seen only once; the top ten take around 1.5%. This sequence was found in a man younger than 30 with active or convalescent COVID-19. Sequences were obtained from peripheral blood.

Here the CDR3 reads CASSVVISGMYNEQFF. CDR3 DNA: TGTGCCAGCAGTGTAGTGATTAGCGGGATGTACAATGAGCAGTTCTTC. The rearrangement links TRBV6-1 to TRBJ2-1; 8 nucleotides agree with TRBD2. Germline lookup yields CDR1 MNHNS and CDR2 SASEGT. J lost 4 bases, V lost 4 bases, and 9 bases had no gene match. CDR3 length: 16 amino acids.